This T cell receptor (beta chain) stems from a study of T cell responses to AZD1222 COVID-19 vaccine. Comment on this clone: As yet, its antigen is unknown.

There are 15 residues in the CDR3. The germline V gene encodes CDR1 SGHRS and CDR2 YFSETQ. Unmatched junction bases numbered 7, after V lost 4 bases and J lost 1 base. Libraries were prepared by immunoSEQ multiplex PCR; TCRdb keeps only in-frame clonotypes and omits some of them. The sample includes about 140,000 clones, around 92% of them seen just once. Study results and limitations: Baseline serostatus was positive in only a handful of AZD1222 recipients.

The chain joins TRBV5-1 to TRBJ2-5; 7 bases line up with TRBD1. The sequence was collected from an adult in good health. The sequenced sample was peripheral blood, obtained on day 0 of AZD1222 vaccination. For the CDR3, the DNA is TGCGCCAGCAGCAGAACTTCAGGGGGCCAAGAGACCCAGTACTTC. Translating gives CASSRTSGGQETQYF. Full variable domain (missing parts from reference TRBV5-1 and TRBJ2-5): KAGVTQTPRYLIKTRGQQVTLSCSPISGHRSVSWYQQTPGQGLQFLFEYFSETQRNKGNFPGRFSGRQFSNSRSEMNVSTLELGDSALYLCASSRTSGGQETQYFGPGTRLLVL.